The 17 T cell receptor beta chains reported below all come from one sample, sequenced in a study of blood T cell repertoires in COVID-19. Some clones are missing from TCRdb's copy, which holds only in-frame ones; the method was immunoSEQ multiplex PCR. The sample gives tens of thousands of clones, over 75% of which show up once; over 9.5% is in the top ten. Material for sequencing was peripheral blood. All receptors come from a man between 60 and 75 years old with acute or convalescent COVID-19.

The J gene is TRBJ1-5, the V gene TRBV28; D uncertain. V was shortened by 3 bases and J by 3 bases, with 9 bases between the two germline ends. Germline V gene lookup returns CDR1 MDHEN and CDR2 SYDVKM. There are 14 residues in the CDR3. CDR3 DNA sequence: TGTGCCAGCAGTTTCGGGTATGACAATCAGCCCCAGCATTTT. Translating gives CASSFGYDNQPQHF.

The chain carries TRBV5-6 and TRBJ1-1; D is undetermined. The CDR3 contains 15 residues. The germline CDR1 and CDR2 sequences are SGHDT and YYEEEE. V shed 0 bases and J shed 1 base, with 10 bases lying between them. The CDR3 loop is CASSLVPVSNTEAFF. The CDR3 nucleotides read TGTGCCAGCAGCTTGGTCCCAGTTTCGAACACTGAAGCTTTCTTT.

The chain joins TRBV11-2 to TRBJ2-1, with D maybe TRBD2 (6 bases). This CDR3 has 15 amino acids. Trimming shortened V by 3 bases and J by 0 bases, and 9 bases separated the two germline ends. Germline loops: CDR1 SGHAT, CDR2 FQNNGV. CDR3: CASSFGGSSYNEQFF. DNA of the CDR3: TGTGCCAGCAGCTTTGGAGGGAGCTCCTACAATGAGCAGTTCTTC.

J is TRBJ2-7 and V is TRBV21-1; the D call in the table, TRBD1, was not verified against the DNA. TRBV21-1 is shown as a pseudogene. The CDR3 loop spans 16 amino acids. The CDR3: CASPNLPGQGGHEQYF. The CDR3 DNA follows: TGTGCCAGCCCGAACCTCCCGGGACAGGGGGGCCACGAGCAGTACTTC.

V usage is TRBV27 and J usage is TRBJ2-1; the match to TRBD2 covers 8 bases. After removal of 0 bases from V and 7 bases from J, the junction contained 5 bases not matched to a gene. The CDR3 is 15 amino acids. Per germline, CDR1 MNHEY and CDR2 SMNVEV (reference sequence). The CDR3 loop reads CASSLSSGGLNEQFF. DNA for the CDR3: TGTGCCAGCAGTTTATCCAGCGGGGGCCTGAATGAGCAGTTCTTC.

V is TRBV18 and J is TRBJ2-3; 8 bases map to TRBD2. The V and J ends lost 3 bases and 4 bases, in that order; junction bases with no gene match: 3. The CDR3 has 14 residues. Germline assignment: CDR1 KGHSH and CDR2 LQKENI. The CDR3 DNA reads TGTGCCAGCTCACCCGGGAGGGGAGCAGATACGCAGTATTTT. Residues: CASSPGRGADTQYF.

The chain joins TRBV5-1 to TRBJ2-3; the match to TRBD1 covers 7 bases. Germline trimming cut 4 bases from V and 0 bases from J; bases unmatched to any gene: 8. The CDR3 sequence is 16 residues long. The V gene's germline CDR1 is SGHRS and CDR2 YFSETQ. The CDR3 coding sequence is TGCGCCAGCAGCGTAGGACAGGAGATTAGCACAGATACGCAGTATTTT. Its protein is CASSVGQEISTDTQYF.

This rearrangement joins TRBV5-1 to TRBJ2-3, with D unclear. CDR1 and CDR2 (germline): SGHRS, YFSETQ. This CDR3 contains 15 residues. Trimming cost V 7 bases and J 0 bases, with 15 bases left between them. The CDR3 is CASRVQVTSTDTQYF. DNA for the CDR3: TGCGCCAGCCGAGTCCAGGTAACTAGCACAGATACGCAGTATTTT.

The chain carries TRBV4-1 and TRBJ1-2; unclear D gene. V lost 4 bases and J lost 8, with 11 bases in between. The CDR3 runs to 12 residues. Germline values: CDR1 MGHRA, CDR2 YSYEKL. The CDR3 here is CASSLDGWGYTF. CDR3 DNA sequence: TGCGCCAGCAGCCTAGACGGGTGGGGCTACACCTTC.

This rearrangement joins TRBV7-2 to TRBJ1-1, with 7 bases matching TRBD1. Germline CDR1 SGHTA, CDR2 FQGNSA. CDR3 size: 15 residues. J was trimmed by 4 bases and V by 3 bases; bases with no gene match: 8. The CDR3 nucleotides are TGTGCCAGCAGCTTGGTAGGGGGCGCCGGCACTGAAGCTTTCTTT. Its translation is CASSLVGGAGTEAFF.

The chain's CDR3 is CASSPQGGGTNEKLFF. CDR3 DNA sequence: TGCGCCAGCAGCCCCCAGGGAGGGGGGACTAATGAAAAACTGTTTTTT. V is TRBV5-1 and J is TRBJ1-4; D might be TRBD1 (6 bases). Germline CDR1 SGHRS, CDR2 YFSETQ. Trimming removed 4 bases from V and 2 bases from J, with 15 bases in between. The CDR3 is made up of 16 amino acids.

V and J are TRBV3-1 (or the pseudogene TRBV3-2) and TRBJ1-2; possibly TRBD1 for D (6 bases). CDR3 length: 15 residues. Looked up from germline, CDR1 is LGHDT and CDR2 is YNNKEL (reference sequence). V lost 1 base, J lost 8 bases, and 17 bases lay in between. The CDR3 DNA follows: TGTGCCAGCAGCCAAGCCGTCTACAGGGCTCCCGGCTACACCTTC. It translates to CASSQAVYRAPGYTF.

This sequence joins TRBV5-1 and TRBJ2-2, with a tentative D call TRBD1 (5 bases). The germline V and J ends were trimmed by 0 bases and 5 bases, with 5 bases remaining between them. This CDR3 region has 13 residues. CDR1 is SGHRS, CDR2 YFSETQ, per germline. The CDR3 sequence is CASSLAGTGELFF. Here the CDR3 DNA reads TGCGCCAGCAGCTTGGCAGGGACCGGGGAGCTGTTTTTT.

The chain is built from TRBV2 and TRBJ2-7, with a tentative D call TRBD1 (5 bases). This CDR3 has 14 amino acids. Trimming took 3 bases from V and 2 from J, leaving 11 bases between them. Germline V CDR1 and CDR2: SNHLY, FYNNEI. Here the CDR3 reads CASSEGLVAYEQYF. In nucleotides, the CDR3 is TGTGCCAGCAGTGAGGGGCTAGTCGCCTACGAGCAGTACTTC.

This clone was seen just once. CDR3 region: CAISAGQGRNTEAFF. The CDR3 nucleotides are TGTGCCATCAGTGCGGGACAGGGGAGGAACACTGAAGCTTTCTTT. The V gene is TRBV10-3, the J gene TRBJ1-1; 10 bases are shared with TRBD1. This CDR3 contains 15 residues. The germline gives CDR1 ENHRY, CDR2 SYGVKD. Unmatched junction bases numbered 3, after V lost 4 bases and J lost 1 base.

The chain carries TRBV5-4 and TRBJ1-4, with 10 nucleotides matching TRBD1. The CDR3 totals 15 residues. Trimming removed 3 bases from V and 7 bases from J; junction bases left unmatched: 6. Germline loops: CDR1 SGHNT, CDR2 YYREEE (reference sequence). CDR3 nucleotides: TGTGCCAGCAGCTCAGACAGGGGGCCGAGTGAAAAACTGTTTTTT. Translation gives CASSSDRGPSEKLFF. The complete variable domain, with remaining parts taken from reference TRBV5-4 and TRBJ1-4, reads ETGVTQSPTHLIKTRGQQVTLRCSSQSGHNTVSWYQQALGQGPQFIFQYYREEENGRGNFPPRFSGLQFPNYSSELNVNALELDDSALYLCASSSDRGPSEKLFFGSGTQLSVL.

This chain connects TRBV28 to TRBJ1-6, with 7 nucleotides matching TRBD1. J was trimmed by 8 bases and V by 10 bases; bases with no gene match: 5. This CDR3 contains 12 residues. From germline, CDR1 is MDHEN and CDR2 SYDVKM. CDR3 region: CATGTAYSPLHF. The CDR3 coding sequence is TGTGCCACCGGGACAGCATATTCACCCCTCCACTTT.